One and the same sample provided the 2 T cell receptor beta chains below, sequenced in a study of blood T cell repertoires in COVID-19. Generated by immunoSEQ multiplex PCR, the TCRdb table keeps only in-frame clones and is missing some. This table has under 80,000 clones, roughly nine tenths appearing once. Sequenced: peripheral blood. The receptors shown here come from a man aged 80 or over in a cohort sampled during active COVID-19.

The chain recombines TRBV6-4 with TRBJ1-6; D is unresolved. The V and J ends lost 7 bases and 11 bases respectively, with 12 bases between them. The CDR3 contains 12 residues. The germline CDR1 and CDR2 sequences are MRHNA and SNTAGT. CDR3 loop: CASTMRLAPLHF. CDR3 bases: TGTGCCAGCACGATGAGACTGGCACCCCTCCACTTT.

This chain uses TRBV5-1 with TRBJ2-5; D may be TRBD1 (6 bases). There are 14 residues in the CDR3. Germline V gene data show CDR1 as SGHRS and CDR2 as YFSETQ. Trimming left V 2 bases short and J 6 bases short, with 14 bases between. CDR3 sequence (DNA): TGCGCCAGCAGCTTAGGACAGTTGGTCAAGACCCAGTACTTC. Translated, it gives CASSLGQLVKTQYF.